This T cell receptor (beta chain) was identified in a study of cytomegalovirus exposure and HLA in healthy donors. As for the study in general: A later analysis reported the 120 validation repertoires used the same platform as the 550 to 700 first-cohort repertoires.

The data were produced by immunoSEQ multiplex PCR, yet TCRdb's version contains in-frame clones alone and is incomplete. The sample records 100,000 to 150,000 clones, about nine tenths being singletons. General study points: Accounts indicate the classifier identified cytomegalovirus status with strong specificity and sensitivity. According to the study, around 180 TCR beta chains were cytomegalovirus-associated.

In regard to this clone: Its antigen is unknown.

J gave up 3 bases and V 7 bases, and 8 bases lay outside the gene matches. The germline V gene encodes CDR1 SEHNR and CDR2 FQNEAQ (reference sequence). The CDR3 is 14 amino acids. The sequenced sample consisted of PBMCs. This rearrangement joins TRBV7-9 to TRBJ1-1, with TRBD1 matching over 7 bases. The receptor's source is a man between 25 and 39 years old in good health and CMV-seronegative. The CDR3 region has the DNA TGTGCCAGCACCAGGGGGACTTTTGACACTGAAGCTTTCTTT. Its protein product is CASTRGTFDTEAFF.